Below, 17 T cell receptor beta chains from the same sample are listed, as sequenced in a study of blood T cells in healthy people across ages. The second PCR ran about 6 to 11 cycles with a sample-barcoded 5' primer and J-beta primers. TCRdb itself ran the 5' RACE reads through MiXCR, one entry per CDR3 protein. The table includes about 2 million distinct CDR3 sequences, around half detected once. Sequences were obtained from blood. The receptors derive from a woman aged 40 to 50 in good health.

A single count supports this clonotype. This chain links TRBV7-9 with TRBJ2-2; D is ambiguous. The CDR3 is 15 amino acids. Germline V CDR1 and CDR2: SEHNR, FQNEAQ (reference sequence). V was clipped by 6 bases and J by 2 bases, with 13 bases between them. This CDR3 is CASRPPKENTGELFF. The CDR3 nucleotides read TGTGCCAGCAGGCCCCCGAAGGAAAACACCGGGGAGCTGTTTTTT.

This clonotype occurred a few times. The genes are TRBV24-1 and TRBJ2-3; 9 positions match TRBD2. The CDR3 length is 15 residues. Germline V gives CDR1 KGHDR, CDR2 SFDVKD. Losses at the gene ends were 3 bases for V and 6 bases for J; bases not matched to a gene: 6. The CDR3, as DNA: TGTGCCACCAGTGATAGAACTAGCGGGTTGGATACGCAGTATTTT. This translates into CATSDRTSGLDTQYF.

The rearrangement uses TRBV7-2 and TRBJ2-3; 14 nucleotides agree with TRBD2. This CDR3 is built from 15 residues. Germline loops: CDR1 SGHTA, CDR2 FQGNSA. V shed 8 bases and J 8 bases; nucleotides not matched to a gene: 9. In DNA, the CDR3 is TGTGCCAGCGGAAGACTAGCGGGGGGGAGTGTTACGCAGTATTTT. It translates to CASGRLAGGSVTQYF.

The chain recombines TRBV5-1 with TRBJ2-5; 9 bases fit TRBD1. Germline assignment: CDR1 SGHRS and CDR2 YFSETQ. The CDR3 is 14 residues long. V lost 2 bases, J lost 4 bases, and 3 bases stayed unmatched. This CDR3 is CASSFGTGPETQYF. For the CDR3, the DNA is TGCGCCAGCAGCTTCGGGACAGGGCCAGAGACCCAGTACTTC.

The chain is built from TRBV5-1 and TRBJ1-1; D possibly corresponds to TRBD1 (6 bases). CDR3 length: 15 residues. Germline V gene lookup returns CDR1 SGHRS and CDR2 YFSETQ. Between the trimmed V and J ends, which lost 0 bases and 5 bases, there was a span of 14 bases. The CDR3 DNA reads TGCGCCAGCAGCTTGGGCCCCGACAGGCTAACTGAAGCTTTCTTT. It specifies CASSLGPDRLTEAFF. Full variable domain (missing parts from reference TRBV5-1 and TRBJ1-1): KAGVTQTPRYLIKTRGQQVTLSCSPISGHRSVSWYQQTPGQGLQFLFEYFSETQRNKGNFPGRFSGRQFSNSRSEMNVSTLELGDSALYLCASSLGPDRLTEAFFGQGTRLTVV.

DNA of the CDR3: TGTGCCAGCGGGACAAGCAATCAGCCCCAGCATTTT. Translating gives CASGTSNQPQHF. The chain is built from TRBV27 and TRBJ1-5; TRBD1 might be the D (6 bases). V lost 8 bases to trimming and J lost 1 base, with 6 bases between them. The CDR3 runs to 12 residues. Germline CDR1 reads MNHEY; CDR2 reads SMNVEV (reference sequence).

V and J are TRBV4-3 and TRBJ1-2; TRBD1 matches at 7 bases. Germline V lookup: CDR1 LGHNA, CDR2 YSLEER. CDR3 length: 14 residues. Germline trimming cut 7 bases from V and 4 bases from J; bases unmatched to any gene: 9. CDR3 amino acids: CASTATGKVYGYTF. In nucleotides, the CDR3 is TGCGCCAGCACCGCGACAGGGAAAGTCTATGGCTACACCTTC.

V gene TRBV7-2 combines with J gene TRBJ2-3; 11 nucleotides agree with TRBD2. The junction had 15 bases not matched to a gene; V was cut back by 2 bases and J by 8 bases. Germline V lookup: CDR1 SGHTA, CDR2 FQGNSA. The CDR3 loop spans 18 amino acids. This chain's CDR3 is CASSLLAGGPGSRGTQYF. In DNA, the CDR3 is TGTGCCAGCAGCTTATTAGCGGGGGGGCCAGGATCGAGAGGTACGCAGTATTTT.

V gene TRBV4-3 combines with J gene TRBJ1-5; D perhaps matches TRBD1 (5 bases). Germline loops: CDR1 LGHNA, CDR2 YSLEER. The length of the CDR3 is 14 residues. V lost 0 bases, J lost 7 bases, and 10 bases lay in between. CDR3 sequence (DNA): TGCGCCAGCAGCCAAGAGGAAGGGGAGCAGCCCCAGCATTTT. Translating gives CASSQEEGEQPQHF.

The J gene is TRBJ2-7, the V gene TRBV7-2; D is unresolved. CDR1 is SGHTA, CDR2 FQGNSA, per germline. Trimming stripped 5 bases from V and 3 bases from J, with 11 bases between. This CDR3 has 13 residues. The CDR3 DNA follows: TGTGCCAGCAGCGGACGGGCCGTCTACGAGCAGTACTTC. Translated, it gives CASSGRAVYEQYF.

This clonotype was seen only a few times. This chain joins TRBV10-3 and TRBJ2-1; TRBD1 aligns across 7 bases. The CDR3 contains 12 residues. From germline, CDR1 is ENHRY and CDR2 SYGVKD. Trimming took 5 bases from V and 6 from J; bases not matched to a gene: 1. CDR3 in DNA: TGTGCCATCAGTAGGGACAGCAATGAGCAGTTCTTC. It specifies CAISRDSNEQFF.

The chain is built from TRBV3-1 and TRBJ2-1; TRBD2 agrees at 7 bases. Germline trimming cut 1 base from V and 8 bases from J; bases unmatched to any gene: 17. CDR1 and CDR2 from the germline V gene are LGHDT and YNNKEL (reference sequence). This CDR3 region has 18 residues. CDR3 in amino acids: CASSQALISSRGTDEQFF. The CDR3 DNA reads TGTGCCAGCAGCCAAGCTTTGATTTCGTCGCGGGGGACCGATGAGCAGTTCTTC.

V usage is TRBV7-9 and J usage is TRBJ2-7; 8 bases fit TRBD2. V trimming: 5 bases; J trimming: 2 bases; junction bases outside the gene matches: 11. The germline V gene has CDR1 SEHNR and CDR2 FQNEAQ (reference sequence). The CDR3 is made up of 16 amino acids. Written as DNA, the CDR3 is TGTGCCAGCAGCATATCCACTAGCGGAGCGCCCTACGAGCAGTACTTC. This encodes CASSISTSGAPYEQYF.

The chain recombines TRBV7-9 with TRBJ2-1, with 7 bases that match TRBD1. V trimming: 8 bases; J trimming: 8 bases; junction bases outside the gene matches: 12. CDR3 length: 14 amino acids. Per the germline V gene, CDR1 is SEHNR and CDR2 is FQNEAQ (reference sequence). CDR3: CASLSENRGDEQFF. The DNA for the CDR3 is TGTGCCAGCCTATCGGAAAACAGGGGCGATGAGCAGTTCTTC.

This chain uses TRBV20-1 with TRBJ1-5, with D maybe TRBD1 (5 bases). The CDR3 runs to 13 residues. Per germline, CDR1 DFQATT and CDR2 SNEGSKA (reference sequence). Trimming shortened V by 3 bases and J by 6 bases, and 12 bases separated the two germline ends. CDR3 nucleotide sequence: TGCAGTGCTAGGGCAGGGCGCGGTCAGCCCCAGCATTTT. Translating it yields CSARAGRGQPQHF.

The chain combines TRBV5-1 with TRBJ2-1; 8 bases are a match to TRBD2. J lost 2 bases, V lost 4 bases, and 5 bases had no gene match. Germline V gene lookup returns CDR1 SGHRS and CDR2 YFSETQ. The length of the CDR3 is 15 residues. The CDR3 DNA is TGCGCCAGCAGCCCGGGGGGGAGGACCTACAATGAGCAGTTCTTC. Encoded protein: CASSPGGRTYNEQFF.

This clonotype was observed many times. The chain combines TRBV29-1 with TRBJ2-1; D perhaps matches TRBD1 (6 bases). The CDR3 is 14 amino acids. The germline V and J ends were trimmed by 4 bases and 5 bases, with 15 bases remaining between them. Germline V lookup: CDR1 SQVTM, CDR2 ANQGSEA. This chain's CDR3 is CSVAPSRGNNEQFF. CDR3 nucleotides: TGCAGCGTTGCCCCCTCAAGGGGGAACAATGAGCAGTTCTTC.